This entry concerns a single T cell receptor beta chain. Its antigen is still unknown. No quality values exist for individual bases; no much larger clone is one base distant. From each donor, a single peripheral blood sample of approximately 120 mL on average was drawn into heparinised tubes. A BD FACSAria II was used to sort naive, central memory, regulatory and stem cell-like memory CD4+ T cells with a panel that included CD45RO, CCR7, CD25, CD127, CD95 and CD27. All sorted populations exceeded 95% purity. PBMCs were isolated right away by Lymphoprep density gradient centrifugation and were stained directly, without culture. So that batch effects would be minimized, each experiment stained and sorted samples in pairs, pairing one healthy donor with one patient. The entire isolated RNA was reverse transcribed using the High Capacity cDNA Reverse Transcription Kit, and thus expressed TCRB transcripts were sequenced. Deep immunoSEQ sequencing was applied to naive, central memory and regulatory T cell samples, giving an average of about 3.6 million total reads per sample. After sorted cells were lysed in RLT buffer, RNA was extracted with DNase-treated RNeasy Micro or Mini kits, with the choice depending on cell number. To prevent cross-contamination, each cell subset was processed individually, whereas patient and healthy donor samples were processed jointly. The immunoSEQ multiplex PCR was used to amplify TCRB sequences from cDNA, generating 87-bp fragments that spanned the CDR3 region. The amplicons were sequenced using the Illumina HiSeq platform. The source study handled its data this way. PCR bias was computationally corrected using synthetic template baselines, reads within Hamming distance 2 were collapsed, and singletons that could not be merged were discarded. Reads were aligned to IMGT to assign V, D and J genes, CDR3 length, and insertions or deletions at six rearrangement sites. Within each subset, clonotype counts were normalized to sorted cell number, and only after that were true diversity and Gini coefficients computed with the tcR R package. The overlap coefficient, calculated on TCRB nucleotide sequences, was used to quantify repertoire sharing. Out-of-frame TCRB sequences from naive cells were analyzed to stand in for the pre-selection repertoire. Here the immuneACCESS table is served through TCRdb, limited to in-frame sequences with V and J called. Missing clones are a known gap in these copies; in checked studies unresolved V genes cover under half, and the rest lacks a known reason. Clone size and V and J calls were adopted from that table, with D and trimming inferred from the DNA. Counted in this sample were about 650,000 clones; about an eighth of them appeared once. Over 0.1% of the sample belongs to the ten largest clones.

This sample was taken from a study of beta chain features in type 1 diabetes (dated by TCRdb to about 2018). Regarding the complete study: Patients and healthy donors did not differ in mean age, gender distribution, total cell number or subset yield. Across all samples, about 110 million sorted cells were examined, and cell number per subset correlated strongly with RNA yield. The study compared TCRB repertoires of sorted circulating CD4+ T cell subsets between recently diagnosed type 1 diabetes patients and matched healthy donors. Whereas all 30 or so donors provided naive and central memory subsets, regulatory and stem cell-like memory subsets were isolated from just 8 patients and roughly 8 healthy donors. Overall results and qualifications from the work: Shorter templates might be favored by PCR, yet because patient and control samples were amplified and corrected together, any such skew would affect both groups equally. HLA sub-analyses involved small numbers of individuals, so any influence of HLA type on TCRB rearrangement remained unresolved. Because cDNA was sequenced instead of genomic DNA, highly expressing activated cells could be over-represented, though the groups showed no difference in activation or CD3 levels. A moderate but significant shortening of TCRB CDR3 length was observed in type 1 diabetes patients in all four CD4+ subsets. Naive, central memory and regulatory TCRB repertoires appeared to be more alike among patients than among healthy donors. At VDJ recombination sites, patients with type 1 diabetes made fewer insertions and deleted more nucleotides, a pattern implying thymic rearrangement abnormalities.

From cysteine to phenylalanine, the CDR3 is 12 amino acids long. The only DNA kept is the CDR3, 36 bases in frame from the first base. Sequences SQVTM (CDR1) and ANQGSEA (CDR2) are obtained from the germline V gene. The trim is 4 bases for V and 6 bases for J, with a gap of 9 bases between the germline ends. The TCR sequence derives from a man younger than 40 with type 1 diabetes. This chain is built from TRBV29-1 and TRBJ2-2; the D gene is possibly TRBD1, with 5 bases matching. The material sequenced was naive CD4+ T cells from blood. The cell subset or site label, as the study defines it: true naive CD4+ T cells. In nucleotides, the sequence is TGCAGCGTTGGAAGGGGATCCGGGGAGCTGTTTTTT. It translates as CSVGRGSGELFF.